This T cell receptor (beta chain) comes out of a study of T-cell reconstitution after alpha-beta-depleted transplantation in children. Trimming took 3 bases from V and 7 from J, leaving 12 bases between them. The CDR3 loop spans 13 amino acids. Germline CDR1 and CDR2: SGHRS and YFSETQ. In its sample, this clonotype was seen a few times. Unique molecular identifiers featured in how the TCRbeta library was prepared. TCRdb re-called the PCR reads with MiXCR, one entry per CDR3 protein. The data show about 250,000 distinct CDR3 sequences, with about 24% seen just once and about 4.8% held by the top ten. The chain combines TRBV5-1 with TRBJ2-3; D uncertain. This specimen was PBMCs, mostly from graft donor cells, taken 360 days after TCRalphabeta/CD19-depleted stem cell transplant. The sequence derives from a female patient between 2 and 15 years old who had a stem cell transplant for congenital amegakaryocytic thrombocytopenia, so the T cells may come from the graft donor. CDR3 protein: CASSSDGGNTQYF. The DNA for the CDR3 is TGCGCCAGCAGCTCGGACGGTGGCAATACGCAGTATTTT.